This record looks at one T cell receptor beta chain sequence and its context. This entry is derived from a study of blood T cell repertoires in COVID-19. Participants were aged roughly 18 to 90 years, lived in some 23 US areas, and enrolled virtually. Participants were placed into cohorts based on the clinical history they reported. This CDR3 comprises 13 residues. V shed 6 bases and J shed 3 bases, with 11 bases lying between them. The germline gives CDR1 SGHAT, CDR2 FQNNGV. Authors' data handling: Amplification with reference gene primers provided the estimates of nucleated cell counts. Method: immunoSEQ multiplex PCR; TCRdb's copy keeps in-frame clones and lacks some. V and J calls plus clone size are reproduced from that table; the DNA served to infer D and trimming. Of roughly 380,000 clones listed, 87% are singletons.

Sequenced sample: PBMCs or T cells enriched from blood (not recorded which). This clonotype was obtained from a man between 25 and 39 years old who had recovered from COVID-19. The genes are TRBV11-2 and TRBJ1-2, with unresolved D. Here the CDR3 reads CASRTGGHYGYTF. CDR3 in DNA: TGTGCCAGCAGGACGGGAGGGCACTATGGCTACACCTTC.